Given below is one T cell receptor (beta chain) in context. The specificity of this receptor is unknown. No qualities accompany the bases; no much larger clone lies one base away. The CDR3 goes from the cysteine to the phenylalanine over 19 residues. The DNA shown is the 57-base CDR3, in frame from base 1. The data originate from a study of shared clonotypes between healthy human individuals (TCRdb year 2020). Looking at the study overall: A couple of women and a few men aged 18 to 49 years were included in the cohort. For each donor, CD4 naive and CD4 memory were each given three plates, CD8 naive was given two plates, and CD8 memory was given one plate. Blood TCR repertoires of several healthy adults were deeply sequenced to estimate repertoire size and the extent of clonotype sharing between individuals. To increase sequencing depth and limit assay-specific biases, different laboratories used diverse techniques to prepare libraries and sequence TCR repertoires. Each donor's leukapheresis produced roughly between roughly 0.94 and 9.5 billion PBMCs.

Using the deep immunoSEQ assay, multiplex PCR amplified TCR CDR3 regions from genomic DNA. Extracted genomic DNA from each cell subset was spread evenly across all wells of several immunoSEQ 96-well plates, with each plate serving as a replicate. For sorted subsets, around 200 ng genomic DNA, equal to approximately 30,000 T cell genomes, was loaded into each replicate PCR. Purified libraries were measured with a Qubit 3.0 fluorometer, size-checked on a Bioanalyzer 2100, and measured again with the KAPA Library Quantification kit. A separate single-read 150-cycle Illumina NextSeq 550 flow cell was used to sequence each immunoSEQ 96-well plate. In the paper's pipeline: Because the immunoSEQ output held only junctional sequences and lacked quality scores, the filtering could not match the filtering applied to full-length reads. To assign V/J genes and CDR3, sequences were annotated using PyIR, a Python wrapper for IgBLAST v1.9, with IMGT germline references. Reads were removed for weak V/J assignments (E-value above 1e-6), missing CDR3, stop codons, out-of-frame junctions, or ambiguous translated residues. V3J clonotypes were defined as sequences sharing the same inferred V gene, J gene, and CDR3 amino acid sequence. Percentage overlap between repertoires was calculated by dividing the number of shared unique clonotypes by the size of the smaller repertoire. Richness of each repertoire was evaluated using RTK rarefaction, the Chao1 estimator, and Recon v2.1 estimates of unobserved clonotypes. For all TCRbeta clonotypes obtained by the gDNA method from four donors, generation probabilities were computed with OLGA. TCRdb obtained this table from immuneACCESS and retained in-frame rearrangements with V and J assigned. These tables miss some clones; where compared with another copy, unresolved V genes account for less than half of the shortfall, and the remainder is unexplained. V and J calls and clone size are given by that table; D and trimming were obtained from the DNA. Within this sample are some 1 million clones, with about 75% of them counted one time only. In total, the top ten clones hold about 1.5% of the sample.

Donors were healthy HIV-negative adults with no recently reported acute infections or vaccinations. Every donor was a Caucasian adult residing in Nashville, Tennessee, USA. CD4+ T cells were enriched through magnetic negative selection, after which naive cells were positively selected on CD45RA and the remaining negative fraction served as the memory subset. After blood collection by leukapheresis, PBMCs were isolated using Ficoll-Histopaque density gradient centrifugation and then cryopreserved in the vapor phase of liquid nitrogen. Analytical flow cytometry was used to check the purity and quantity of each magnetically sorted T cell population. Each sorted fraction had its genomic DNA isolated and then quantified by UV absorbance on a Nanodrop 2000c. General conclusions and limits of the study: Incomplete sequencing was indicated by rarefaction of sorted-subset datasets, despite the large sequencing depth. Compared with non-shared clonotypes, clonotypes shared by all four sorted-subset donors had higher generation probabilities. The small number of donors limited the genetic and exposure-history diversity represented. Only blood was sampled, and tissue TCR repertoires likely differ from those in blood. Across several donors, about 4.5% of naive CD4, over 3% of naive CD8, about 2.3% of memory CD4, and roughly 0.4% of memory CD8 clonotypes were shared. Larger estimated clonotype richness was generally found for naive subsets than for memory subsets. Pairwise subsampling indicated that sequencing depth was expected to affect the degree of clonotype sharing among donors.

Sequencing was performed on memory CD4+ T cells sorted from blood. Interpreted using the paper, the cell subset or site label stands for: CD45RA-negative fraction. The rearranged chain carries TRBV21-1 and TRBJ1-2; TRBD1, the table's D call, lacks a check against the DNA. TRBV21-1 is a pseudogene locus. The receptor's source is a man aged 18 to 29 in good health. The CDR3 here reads CASSKEWDRAKGLSYGYTF. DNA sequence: TGTGCCAGCAGCAAAGAGTGGGACAGGGCAAAGGGACTAAGCTATGGCTACACCTTC.